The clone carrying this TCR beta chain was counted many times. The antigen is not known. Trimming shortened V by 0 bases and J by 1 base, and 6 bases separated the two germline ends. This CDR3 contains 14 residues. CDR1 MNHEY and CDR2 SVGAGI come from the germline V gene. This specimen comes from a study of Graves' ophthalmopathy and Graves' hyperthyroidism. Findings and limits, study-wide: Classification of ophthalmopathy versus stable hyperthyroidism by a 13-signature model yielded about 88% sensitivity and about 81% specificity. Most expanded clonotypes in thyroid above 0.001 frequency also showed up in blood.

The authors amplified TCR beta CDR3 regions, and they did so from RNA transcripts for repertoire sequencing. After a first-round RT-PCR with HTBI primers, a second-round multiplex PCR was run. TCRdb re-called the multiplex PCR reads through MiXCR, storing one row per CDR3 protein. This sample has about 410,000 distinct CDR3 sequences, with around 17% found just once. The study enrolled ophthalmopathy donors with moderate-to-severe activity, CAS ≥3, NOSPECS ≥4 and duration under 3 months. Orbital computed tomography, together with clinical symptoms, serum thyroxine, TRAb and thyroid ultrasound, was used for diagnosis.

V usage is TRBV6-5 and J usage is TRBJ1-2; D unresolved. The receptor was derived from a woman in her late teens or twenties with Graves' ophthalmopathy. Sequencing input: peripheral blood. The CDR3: CASSYSGLNYGYTF. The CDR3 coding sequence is TGTGCCAGCAGTTACTCTGGGCTTAACTATGGCTACACCTTC.